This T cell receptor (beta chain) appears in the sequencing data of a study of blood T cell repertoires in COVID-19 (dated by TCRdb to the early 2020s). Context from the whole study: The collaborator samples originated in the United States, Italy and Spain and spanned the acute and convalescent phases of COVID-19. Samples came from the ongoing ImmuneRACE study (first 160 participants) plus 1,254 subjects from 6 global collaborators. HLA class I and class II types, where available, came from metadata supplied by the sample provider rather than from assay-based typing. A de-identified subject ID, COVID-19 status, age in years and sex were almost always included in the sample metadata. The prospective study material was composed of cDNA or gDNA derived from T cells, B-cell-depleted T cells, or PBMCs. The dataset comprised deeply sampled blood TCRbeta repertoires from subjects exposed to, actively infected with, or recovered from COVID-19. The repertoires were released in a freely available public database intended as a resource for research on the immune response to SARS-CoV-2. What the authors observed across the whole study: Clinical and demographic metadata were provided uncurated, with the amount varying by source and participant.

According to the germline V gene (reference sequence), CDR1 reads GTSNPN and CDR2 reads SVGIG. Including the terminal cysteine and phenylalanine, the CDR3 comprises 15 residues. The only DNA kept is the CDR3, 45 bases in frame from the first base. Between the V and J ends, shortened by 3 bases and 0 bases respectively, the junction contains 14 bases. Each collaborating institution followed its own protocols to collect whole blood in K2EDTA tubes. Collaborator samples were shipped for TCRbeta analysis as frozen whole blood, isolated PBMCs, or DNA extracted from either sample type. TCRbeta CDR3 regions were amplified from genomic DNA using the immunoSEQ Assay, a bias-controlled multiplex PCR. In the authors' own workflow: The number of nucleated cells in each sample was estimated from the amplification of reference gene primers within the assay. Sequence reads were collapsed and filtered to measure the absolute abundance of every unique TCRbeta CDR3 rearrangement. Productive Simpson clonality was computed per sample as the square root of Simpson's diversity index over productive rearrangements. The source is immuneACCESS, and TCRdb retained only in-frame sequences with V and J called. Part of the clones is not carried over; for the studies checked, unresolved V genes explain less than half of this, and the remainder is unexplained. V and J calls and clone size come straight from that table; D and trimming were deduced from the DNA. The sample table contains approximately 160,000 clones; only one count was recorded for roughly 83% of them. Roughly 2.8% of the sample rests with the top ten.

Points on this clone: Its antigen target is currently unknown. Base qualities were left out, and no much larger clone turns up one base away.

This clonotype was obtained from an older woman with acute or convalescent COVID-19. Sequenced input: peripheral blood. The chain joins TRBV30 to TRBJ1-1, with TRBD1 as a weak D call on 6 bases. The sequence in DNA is TGTGCCTGGAGGGAACGAGACAGGCTGAACACTGAAGCTTTCTTT. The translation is CAWRERDRLNTEAFF.